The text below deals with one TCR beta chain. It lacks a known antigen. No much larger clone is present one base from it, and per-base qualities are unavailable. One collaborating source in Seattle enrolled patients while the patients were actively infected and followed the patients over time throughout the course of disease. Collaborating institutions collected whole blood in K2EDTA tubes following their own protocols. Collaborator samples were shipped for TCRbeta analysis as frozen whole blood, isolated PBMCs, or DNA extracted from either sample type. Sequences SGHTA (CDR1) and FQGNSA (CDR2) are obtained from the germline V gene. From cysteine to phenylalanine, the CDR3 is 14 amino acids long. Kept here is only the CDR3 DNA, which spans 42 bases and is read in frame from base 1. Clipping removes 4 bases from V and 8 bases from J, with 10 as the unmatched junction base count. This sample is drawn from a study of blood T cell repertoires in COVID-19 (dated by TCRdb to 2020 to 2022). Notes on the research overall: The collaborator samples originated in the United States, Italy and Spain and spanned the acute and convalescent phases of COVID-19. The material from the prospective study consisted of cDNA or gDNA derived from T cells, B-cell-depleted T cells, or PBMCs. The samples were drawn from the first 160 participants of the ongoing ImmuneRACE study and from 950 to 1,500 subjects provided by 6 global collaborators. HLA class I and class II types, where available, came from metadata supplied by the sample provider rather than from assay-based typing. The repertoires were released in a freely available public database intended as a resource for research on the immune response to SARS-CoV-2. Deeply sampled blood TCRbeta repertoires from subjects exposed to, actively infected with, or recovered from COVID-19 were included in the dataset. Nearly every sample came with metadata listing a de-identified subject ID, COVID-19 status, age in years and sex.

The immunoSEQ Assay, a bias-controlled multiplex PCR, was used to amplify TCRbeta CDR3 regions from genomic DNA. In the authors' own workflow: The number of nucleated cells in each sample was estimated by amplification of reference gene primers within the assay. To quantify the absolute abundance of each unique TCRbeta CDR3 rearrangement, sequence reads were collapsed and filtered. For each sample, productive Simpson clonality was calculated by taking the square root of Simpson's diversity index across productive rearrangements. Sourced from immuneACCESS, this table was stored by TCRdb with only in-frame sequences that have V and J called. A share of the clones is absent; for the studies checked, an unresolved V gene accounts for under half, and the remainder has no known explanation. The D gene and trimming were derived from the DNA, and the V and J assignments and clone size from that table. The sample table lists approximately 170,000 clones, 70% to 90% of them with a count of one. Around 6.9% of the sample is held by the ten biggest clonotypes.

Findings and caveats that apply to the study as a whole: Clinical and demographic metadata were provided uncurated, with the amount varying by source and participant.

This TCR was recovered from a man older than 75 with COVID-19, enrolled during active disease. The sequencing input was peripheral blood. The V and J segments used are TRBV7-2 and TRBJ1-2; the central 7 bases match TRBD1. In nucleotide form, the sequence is TGTGCCAGCAGCTACATCCGGGACAGCGGAGGCTACACCTTC. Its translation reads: CASSYIRDSGGYTF.